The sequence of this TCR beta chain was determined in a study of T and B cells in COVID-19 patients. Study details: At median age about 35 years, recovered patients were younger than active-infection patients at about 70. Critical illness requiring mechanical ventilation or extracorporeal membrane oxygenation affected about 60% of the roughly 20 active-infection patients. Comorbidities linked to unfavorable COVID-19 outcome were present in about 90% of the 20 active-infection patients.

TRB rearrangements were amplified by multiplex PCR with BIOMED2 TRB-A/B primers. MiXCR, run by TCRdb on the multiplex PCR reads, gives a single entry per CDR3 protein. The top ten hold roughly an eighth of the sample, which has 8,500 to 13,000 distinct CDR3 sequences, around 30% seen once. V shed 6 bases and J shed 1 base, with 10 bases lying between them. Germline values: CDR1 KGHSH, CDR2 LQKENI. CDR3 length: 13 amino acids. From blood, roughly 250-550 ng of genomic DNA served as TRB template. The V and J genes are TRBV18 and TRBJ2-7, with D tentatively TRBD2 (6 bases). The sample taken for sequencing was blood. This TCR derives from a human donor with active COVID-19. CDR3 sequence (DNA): TGTGCCAGCTCGCGGGACCCATCCTACGAGCAGTACTTC. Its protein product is CASSRDPSYEQYF.